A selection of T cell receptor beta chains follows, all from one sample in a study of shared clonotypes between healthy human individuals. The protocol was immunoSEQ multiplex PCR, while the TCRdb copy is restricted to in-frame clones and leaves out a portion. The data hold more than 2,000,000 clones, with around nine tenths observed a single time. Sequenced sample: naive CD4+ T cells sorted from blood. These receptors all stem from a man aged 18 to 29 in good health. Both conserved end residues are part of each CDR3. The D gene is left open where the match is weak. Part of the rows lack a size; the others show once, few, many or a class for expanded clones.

DNA: TGTGCCAGCCCTGAGAGGAACTTCCCGAACACCGGGGAGCTGTTTTTT
CDR3: CASPERNFPNTGELFF
size: NA
D: NA
J: TRBJ2-2
V: TRBV11-2

DNA: TGTGCCAGCAGCTCCGAAAACCGGGACGGGATCAACGTCCTGACTTTC
CDR3: CASSSENRDGINVLTF
size: NA
D: NA
J: TRBJ2-6
V: TRBV5-4

DNA: TGTGCCATCAGAACAGGGAGGGAGGGGAACACTGAAGCTTTCTTT
CDR3: CAIRTGREGNTEAFF
size: NA
D: NA
J: TRBJ1-1
V: TRBV10-3

DNA: TGTGCCAGCAGCTTTACAGGTGAGCAGTTCTTC
CDR3: CASSFTGEQFF
size: NA
D: NA
J: TRBJ2-1
V: TRBV9

DNA: TGCGCCAGCAGCCAAGAACCCGGGACTAGCGCGGGGCGCCTCTACAATGAGCAGTTCTTC
CDR3: CASSQEPGTSAGRLYNEQFF
size: NA
D: TRBD2
J: TRBJ2-1
V: TRBV4-1

DNA: TGTGCCAGCAGTTCCTACTACGAGCAGTACTTC
CDR3: CASSSYYEQYF
size: NA
D: NA
J: TRBJ2-7
V: TRBV6-5

DNA: TGCGCCAGCAGCCTCGGTACCCAAGAGACCCAGTACTTC
CDR3: CASSLGTQETQYF
size: NA
D: NA
J: TRBJ2-5
V: TRBV4-1

DNA: TGCGCCAGCAGTGAGTCGGGGAGCGCTGGCCGGGGGACCCAGTACTTC
CDR3: CASSESGSAGRGTQYF
size: NA
D: NA
J: TRBJ2-5
V: TRBV10-1

DNA: TGTGCCAGCAGTGACCGGGACAGGGGCGCGGGAACTGAAGCTTTCTTT
CDR3: CASSDRDRGAGTEAFF
size: NA
D: TRBD1
J: TRBJ1-1
V: TRBV6-1

DNA: TGTGCCAGCAGTGAGCAGCGGGTAGGCACCGGGGAGCTGTTTTTT
CDR3: CASSEQRVGTGELFF
size: NA
D: NA
J: TRBJ2-2
V: TRBV2

DNA: TGTGCCAGCAGTGTAAACTATCGAGAGACCCAGTACTTC
CDR3: CASSVNYRETQYF
size: NA
D: NA
J: TRBJ2-5
V: TRBV2

DNA: TGCGCCAGCAGCTTTTCCGAGGAGTCACCCCTCCACTTT
CDR3: CASSFSEESPLHF
size: NA
D: NA
J: TRBJ1-6
V: TRBV5-1

DNA: TGTGCCAGCAGTCAGGAATCACAGGGGCGCAATCAGCCCCAGCATTTT
CDR3: CASSQESQGRNQPQHF
size: NA
D: TRBD1
J: TRBJ1-5
V: TRBV27

DNA: TGCAGCGTTCAGAGGGATCGCACTGAAGCTTTCTTT
CDR3: CSVQRDRTEAFF
size: few
D: NA
J: TRBJ1-1
V: TRBV29-1

DNA: TGTGCCAGCAGCCAGGTCGGGGTCGGGGAGCTGTTTTTT
CDR3: CASSQVGVGELFF
size: NA
D: NA
J: TRBJ2-2
V: TRBV11-3

DNA: TGTGCCAGCAGTTCCTCGGATTCACCCCTCCACTTT
CDR3: CASSSSDSPLHF
size: NA
D: NA
J: TRBJ1-6
V: TRBV28

DNA: TGTGCCAGCAGCCAGATGGTCGGAGTTCAAGAGACCCAGTACTTC
CDR3: CASSQMVGVQETQYF
size: NA
D: NA
J: TRBJ2-5
V: TRBV7-8

DNA: TGTGCCAGCAGCAGACAGGGTAAGGGCTCCTACGAGCAGTACTTC
CDR3: CASSRQGKGSYEQYF
size: NA
D: TRBD1
J: TRBJ2-7
V: TRBV6-5

DNA: TGTGCCAGCAGCTTTGCAGGGGTAACGAATTCACCCCTCCACTTT
CDR3: CASSFAGVTNSPLHF
size: NA
D: NA
J: TRBJ1-6
V: TRBV5-5

DNA: TGTGCCAGTAGTCCCCAGGGGGGAACGAGCAATGAGCAGTTCTTC
CDR3: CASSPQGGTSNEQFF
size: once
D: NA
J: TRBJ2-1
V: TRBV19